The source of this TCR beta chain is a study of CD8+CD57+ T cells in acquired aplastic anemia. Study-level information: Recorded DNA amounts for sorted CD4+ and CD8+ cells had an average of about 3.5 ug.

From germline, CDR1 is MGHRA and CDR2 YSYEKL. The CDR3 contains 13 residues. V was shortened by 0 bases and J by 5 bases, with 8 bases between the two germline ends. The authors sequenced patients whose flow cytometry had shown CD8+CD57+ cell expansion. Patients, without exception, had severe acquired aplastic anemia. Untreated patients provided the blood samples, with no therapy given before sampling. Genomic DNA, serving as template, underwent TCR beta VDJ and CDR3 profiling. TCRdb used MiXCR to reprocess the reads, holding one entry per CDR3 protein. This sample has 75,000 to 80,000 distinct CDR3 sequences, with less than 85% found just once.

Sequenced material: sorted CD4+, CD8+, or CD8+CD57+ T cells (not recorded which) from PBMCs. J is TRBJ2-7 and V is TRBV4-1; no clear D gene. This receptor was taken from a human donor with aplastic anemia. Here the CDR3 reads CASSQDRTNEQYF. As DNA, the CDR3 is TGCGCCAGCAGCCAAGATCGTACTAACGAGCAGTACTTC.